This passage covers 24 T cell receptor beta chains from one sample sequenced in a study of Tregs in tolerant kidney transplant recipients. Assay: immunoSEQ multiplex PCR; the TCRdb copy retains only in-frame clones and omits some. The sample includes just under 65,000 clones, 95% to 98% seen only once; the top ten take around 0.34%. The sequenced sample was Tregs from blood, obtained before the transplant. The source is a human donor who received a combined kidney and bone marrow transplant.

This chain joins TRBV7-2 and TRBJ2-7; tentative D call: TRBD2 (6 bases). Germline V gene data show CDR1 as SGHTA and CDR2 as FQGNSA. V lost 3 bases and J 3 bases, leaving 15 bases between the germline ends. The CDR3 contains 15 residues. The DNA for the CDR3 is TGTGCCAGCAGCTTGAACCGGGACTTTCTCTACGAGCAGTACTTC. Amino acids: CASSLNRDFLYEQYF.

The chain carries TRBV10-3 and TRBJ2-7; 9 nucleotides match TRBD2. Looked up from germline, CDR1 is ENHRY and CDR2 is SYGVKD. J gave up 4 bases and V 8 bases, and 3 bases lay outside the gene matches. The CDR3 totals 12 residues. CDR3 sequence (DNA): TGTGCCATCGGGGCGGGAGGGTACGAGCAGTACTTC. It encodes CAIGAGGYEQYF.

The chain uses TRBV27 and TRBJ2-1; TRBD2 is a possible D gene (6 bases). The V end lost 3 bases, the J end lost 0 bases, and 15 bases lay between the germline ends. CDR1 MNHEY and CDR2 SMNVEV come from the germline V gene (reference sequence). This CDR3 region has 17 residues. CDR3 DNA: TGTGCCAGCAGTTTGTTGGGCGGGATGAGCTCCTACAATGAGCAGTTCTTC. This codes for CASSLLGGMSSYNEQFF.

This sequence joins TRBV5-8 and TRBJ2-1, with 8 bases lining up with TRBD2. The CDR3 runs to 16 residues. V trimming: 0 bases; J trimming: 9 bases; junction bases outside the gene matches: 11. The germline V gene encodes CDR1 SGHTS and CDR2 YDEGEE. CDR3 loop: CASSLAPSGSVGEQFF. The CDR3 coding sequence is TGTGCCAGCAGCTTGGCGCCCAGCGGGAGTGTCGGTGAGCAGTTCTTC.

This chain joins TRBV7-3 and TRBJ2-7; tentative D call: TRBD1 (5 bases). The V end lost 3 bases, the J end lost 3 bases, and 9 bases lay between the germline ends. Germline assignment: CDR1 SGHTA and CDR2 FQGTGA. CDR3 length equals 13 residues. For the CDR3, the DNA is TGTGCCAGCAGCTTGACAGTGAACTACGAGCAGTACTTC. Translated, it gives CASSLTVNYEQYF.

The J gene is TRBJ2-2, the V gene TRBV4-1, with TRBD2 matching over 9 bases. From germline, CDR1 is MGHRA and CDR2 YSYEKL. This CDR3 comprises 15 residues. V was clipped by 4 bases and J by 13 bases; unmatched bases: 13. CDR3 in amino acids: CASSRGTSSGTVLFF. CDR3 bases: TGCGCCAGCAGCCGGGGGACTAGCTCTGGTACAGTGCTGTTTTTT.

This clone was counted a few times. The chain employs TRBV5-1 and TRBJ2-7, with 7 bases identical to TRBD1. Germline assignment: CDR1 SGHRS and CDR2 YFSETQ. The CDR3 length is 16 residues. The ends lost 3 bases at V and 2 bases at J; junction bases unmatched: 11. The CDR3 loop reads CASSWNDRVEAYEQYF. The CDR3, as DNA: TGCGCCAGCAGCTGGAATGACAGGGTAGAAGCCTACGAGCAGTACTTC.

The CDR3 coding sequence is TGCGCCAGCAGCTGGGGGGTCTATGGCTACACCTTC. Translation gives CASSWGVYGYTF. V usage is TRBV5-1 and J usage is TRBJ1-2; a weak D match, TRBD1 (5 bases). V gave up 3 bases and J gave up 4 bases, with 7 bases separating them. The CDR3 is made up of 12 amino acids. Germline loops: CDR1 SGHRS, CDR2 YFSETQ.

A single count supports this clone. This chain joins TRBV19 and TRBJ1-3, with TRBD1 matching 8 bases. V shed 4 bases and J 0 bases; nucleotides not matched to a gene: 8. CDR1 is LNHDA, CDR2 SQIVND, per germline (reference sequence). The CDR3 length is 17 residues. This CDR3 reads CASSRRQGSISGNTIYF. The CDR3 coding sequence is TGTGCCAGTAGTAGACGACAGGGGTCGATCTCTGGAAACACCATATATTTT.

The rearrangement joins TRBV28 to TRBJ1-2, with TRBD1 matching over 7 bases. The trim removed 5 bases at V and 6 bases at J, leaving 12 bases unmatched. Germline assignment: CDR1 MDHEN and CDR2 SYDVKM. The CDR3 has 15 residues. The CDR3: CASSHRGIWRDGYTF. CDR3 DNA sequence: TGTGCCAGCAGTCACAGGGGAATCTGGCGGGATGGCTACACCTTC.

This clone was counted once. The CDR3 DNA is TGTGCCAGCAGCTTTTGGGGGCCCGGCTCCTACAATGAGCAGTTCTTC. It codes for CASSFWGPGSYNEQFF. This chain joins TRBV7-2 and TRBJ2-1, with D perhaps TRBD1 (6 bases). This CDR3 has 16 residues. CDR1 and CDR2 (germline): SGHTA, FQGNSA. V was trimmed by 3 bases and J by 0 bases, leaving 12 bases between them.

The V and J genes are TRBV7-9 and TRBJ2-1, with TRBD1 identical over 7 bases. The CDR3 runs 14 residues. The V gene end was trimmed by 5 bases and the J gene end by 2 bases; junction bases not matched to a gene: 3. Germline assignment: CDR1 SEHNR and CDR2 FQNEAQ (reference sequence). The DNA of the CDR3 is TGTGCCAGCAGCCGGACAGGACCCTACAATGAGCAGTTCTTC. Amino acids: CASSRTGPYNEQFF.

This clone is a singleton in its sample. V is TRBV4-2 and J is TRBJ2-7; 10 bases agree with TRBD2. The germline CDR1 and CDR2 sequences are LGHNA and YNFKEQ. V was pared by 3 bases and J by 2 bases, with 7 bases of the junction left unmatched. This CDR3 has 16 residues. Here the CDR3 DNA reads TGTGCCAGCAGCCACCTCCGGACTAGCGGAACCTACGAGCAGTACTTC. Encoded protein: CASSHLRTSGTYEQYF.

CDR3 in amino acids: CASSLFYEQYF. CDR3 sequence (DNA): TGTGCCAGCAGCCTCTTCTACGAGCAGTACTTC. V and J are TRBV7-2 and TRBJ2-7; D call uncertain. This CDR3 region has 11 residues. The V end was cut by 5 bases, the J end by 3 bases, with 5 bases between. Looked up from germline, CDR1 is SGHTA and CDR2 is FQGNSA.

Here the CDR3 reads CASSLRLAGVGELFF. The CDR3, as DNA: TGTGCCAGCAGCTTAAGACTAGCGGGAGTCGGGGAGCTGTTTTTT. The chain recombines TRBV11-3 with TRBJ2-2, with 12 bases that match TRBD2. The CDR3 loop spans 15 amino acids. Germline V lookup: CDR1 SGHNT, CDR2 YENEEA. The junction had 2 bases not matched to a gene; V was cut back by 2 bases and J by 7 bases.

The rearrangement links TRBV19 to TRBJ2-1; 7 positions agree with TRBD1. The CDR3 contains 15 residues. The J segment lost 4 bases and the V segment lost 3 bases, leaving 6 bases of the junction unmatched. Germline CDR1 LNHDA, CDR2 SQIVND (reference sequence). CDR3 protein: CASSIDRDRYNEQFF. In DNA form, the CDR3 reads TGTGCCAGTAGTATTGACAGGGACCGATACAATGAGCAGTTCTTC.

This clone appeared once. The chain couples TRBV4-3 to TRBJ2-1; D may be TRBD2 (5 bases). Per germline, CDR1 LGHNA and CDR2 YSLEER. Trimming cost V 0 bases and J 3 bases, with 12 bases left between them. The CDR3 loop spans 16 amino acids. CDR3 sequence reads: CASSQDVATVYNEQFF. The CDR3 bases are TGCGCCAGCAGCCAAGATGTAGCGACCGTCTACAATGAGCAGTTCTTC.

This chain joins TRBV2 and TRBJ1-2, with D unresolved. Trimming pared 5 bases from V and 0 bases from J, leaving 7 bases between. Germline loops: CDR1 SNHLY, CDR2 FYNNEI. There are 13 residues in the CDR3. CDR3 region: CASSIKTNYGYTF. CDR3 DNA sequence: TGTGCCAGCAGTATCAAAACTAACTATGGCTACACCTTC.

The J gene is TRBJ1-4, the V gene TRBV5-1; 9 bases map to TRBD1. J lost 8 bases, V lost 4 bases, and 6 bases had no gene match. From germline, CDR1 is SGHRS and CDR2 YFSETQ. The length of the CDR3 is 14 residues. The chain's CDR3 is CASSPRQGGEKLFF. CDR3 in DNA: TGCGCCAGCAGCCCGAGACAGGGGGGGGAAAAACTGTTTTTT. The full variable domain, rest sourced from reference TRBV5-1 and TRBJ1-4, is KAGVTQTPRYLIKTRGQQVTLSCSPISGHRSVSWYQQTPGQGLQFLFEYFSETQRNKGNFPGRFSGRQFSNSRSEMNVSTLELGDSALYLCASSPRQGGEKLFFGSGTQLSVL.

The CDR3 nucleotides are TGTGCCAGCAGCCTGTTCCGGGGATCTGTAAACATTCAGTACTTC. The encoded protein is CASSLFRGSVNIQYF. The V and J genes are TRBV4-2 and TRBJ2-4; possible D gene TRBD2, 5 bases. Trimming shortened V by 4 bases and J by 6 bases, and 16 bases separated the two germline ends. CDR1 and CDR2 (germline): LGHNA, YNFKEQ. CDR3 size: 15 residues.

The chain is built from TRBV28 and TRBJ2-3, with unresolved D. Between the trimmed V and J ends, which lost 7 bases and 0 bases, there was a span of 5 bases. The CDR3 loop spans 12 amino acids. CDR1 MDHEN and CDR2 SYDVKM come from the germline V gene. In DNA form, the CDR3 reads TGTGCCAGCACCGTTAGCACAGATACGCAGTATTTT. Translated, it gives CASTVSTDTQYF. Combining the CDR3 with reference TRBV28 and TRBJ2-3 gives the whole variable domain DVKVTQSSRYLVKRTGEKVFLECVQDMDHENMFWYRQDPGLGLRLIYFSYDVKMKEKGDIPEGYSVSREKKERFSLILESASTNQTSMYLCASTVSTDTQYFGPGTRLTVL.

The chain's CDR3 is CASSLGGFAEAFF. DNA of the CDR3: TGTGCCAGCAGCCTGGGGGGATTTGCTGAAGCTTTCTTT. The chain couples TRBV7-9 to TRBJ1-1; the D gene is possibly TRBD1 (5 bases). This CDR3 is built from 13 residues. Per the germline V gene, CDR1 is SEHNR and CDR2 is FQNEAQ (reference sequence). The ends were cut back, 5 bases at V and 6 bases at J, with 13 bases in the middle.

The gene calls are TRBV10-3 and TRBJ1-5, with 9 bases that match TRBD1. CDR1 and CDR2 from the germline V gene are ENHRY and SYGVKD. This CDR3 contains 17 residues. V dropped 3 bases and J dropped 7; count of bases not matched to a gene: 13. Here the CDR3 reads CAISDRTGASKLQPQHF. DNA for the CDR3: TGTGCCATCAGTGATAGGACAGGGGCTTCGAAATTGCAGCCCCAGCATTTT.

This chain joins TRBV13 and TRBJ2-3; 10 bases line up with TRBD2. The junction had 7 bases not matched to a gene; V was cut back by 5 bases and J by 5 bases. This CDR3 comprises 15 residues. The germline CDR1 and CDR2 sequences are PRHDT and FYEKMQ (reference sequence). The CDR3 bases are TGTGCCAGCAGCCCTCTAGCGGGAGTAGGAGATACGCAGTATTTT. Its translation: CASSPLAGVGDTQYF.